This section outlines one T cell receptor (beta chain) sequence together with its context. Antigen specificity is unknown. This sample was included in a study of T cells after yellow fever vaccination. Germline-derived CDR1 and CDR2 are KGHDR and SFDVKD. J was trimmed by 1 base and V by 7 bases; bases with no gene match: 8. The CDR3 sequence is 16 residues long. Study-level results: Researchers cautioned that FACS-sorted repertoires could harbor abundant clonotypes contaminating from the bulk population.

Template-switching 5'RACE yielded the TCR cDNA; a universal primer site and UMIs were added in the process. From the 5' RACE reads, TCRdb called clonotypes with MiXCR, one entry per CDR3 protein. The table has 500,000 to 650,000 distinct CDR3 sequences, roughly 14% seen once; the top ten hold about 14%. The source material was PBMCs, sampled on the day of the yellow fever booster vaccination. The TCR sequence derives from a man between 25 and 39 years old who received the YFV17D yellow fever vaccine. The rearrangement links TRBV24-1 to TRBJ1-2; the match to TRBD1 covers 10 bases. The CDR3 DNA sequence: TGTGCCACCAGCGCGACCGGGACAGGGGATAACTATGGCTACACCTTC. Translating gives CATSATGTGDNYGYTF.